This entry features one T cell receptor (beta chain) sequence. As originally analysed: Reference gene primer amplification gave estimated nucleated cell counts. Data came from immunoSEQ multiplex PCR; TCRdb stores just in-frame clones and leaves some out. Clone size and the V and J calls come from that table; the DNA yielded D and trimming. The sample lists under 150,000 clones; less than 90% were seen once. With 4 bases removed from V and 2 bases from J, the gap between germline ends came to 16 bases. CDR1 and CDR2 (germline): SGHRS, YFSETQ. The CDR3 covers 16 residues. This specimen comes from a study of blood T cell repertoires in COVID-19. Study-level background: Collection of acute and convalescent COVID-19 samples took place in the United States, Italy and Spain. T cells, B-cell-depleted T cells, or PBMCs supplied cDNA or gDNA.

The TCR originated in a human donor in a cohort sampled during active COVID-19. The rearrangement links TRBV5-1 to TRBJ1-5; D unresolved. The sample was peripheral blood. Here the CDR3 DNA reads TGCGCCAGCAGCCTGGGAGGCACCCTGGGCAATCAGCCCCAGCATTTT. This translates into CASSLGGTLGNQPQHF.